The 28 T cell receptor beta chains below come from one sample, sequenced in a study of identical twins. A single record per CDR3 protein comes from TCRdb applying MiXCR to the 5' RACE reads. Of 400,000 to 600,000 distinct CDR3 sequences listed, 20% to 25% were seen once; the top ten hold approximately 0.52%. The same data also went into a second study, on yellow fever vaccine responses in identical twins.

The sample comprised CD4+ T cells sorted from blood. These receptors originate from a woman younger than 30 in good health.

In this sample, this clonotype turned up many times. The chain is built from TRBV12-3 or TRBV12-4 and TRBJ2-1; 10 bases match TRBD2. The junction had 5 bases not matched to a gene; V was cut back by 5 bases and J by 4 bases. The CDR3 is made up of 15 amino acids. Here the CDR3 reads CASSPRTSGYNEQFF. CDR3 coding DNA: TGTGCCAGCAGTCCGCGGACTAGCGGATACAATGAGCAGTTCTTC.

V is TRBV2 and J is TRBJ2-2, with unresolved D. The CDR3 runs to 13 residues. CDR1 is SNHLY, CDR2 FYNNEI, per germline. Trimming shortened V by 2 bases and J by 4 bases, and 5 bases separated the two germline ends. This chain's CDR3 is CASSEHGTGELFF. In DNA form, the CDR3 reads TGTGCCAGCAGTGAACACGGCACCGGGGAGCTGTTTTTT.

This chain uses TRBV12-3 or TRBV12-4 with TRBJ2-5; TRBD2 agrees at 9 bases. V gave up 6 bases and J gave up 5 bases; unmatched junction bases: 19. The CDR3 length is 18 residues. For the CDR3, the DNA is TGTGCCAGCAGGAAGGGGGAGGCTAGCGGGACGAGGCGTGAGACCCAGTACTTC. It encodes CASRKGEASGTRRETQYF.

The sample holds a few counts of this clonotype. V usage is TRBV10-3 and J usage is TRBJ2-7; no firm D call. The V gene's germline CDR1 is ENHRY and CDR2 SYGVKD. CDR3 size: 12 residues. With 4 bases removed from V and 3 bases from J, the gap between germline ends came to 7 bases. The CDR3 loop is CAISGLDYEQYF. CDR3 sequence (DNA): TGTGCCATCAGTGGTTTGGACTACGAGCAGTACTTC.

This clonotype was seen only a few times. The rearrangement joins TRBV20-1 to TRBJ2-2; D may correspond to TRBD1 or TRBD2 (5 bases each). The V and J ends lost 3 bases and 0 bases respectively, with 14 bases between them. CDR3 length: 16 residues. The germline V gene has CDR1 DFQATT and CDR2 SNEGSKA (reference sequence). CDR3 loop: CSARGVGTANTGELFF. CDR3 DNA sequence: TGCAGTGCTAGGGGGGTCGGGACGGCGAACACCGGGGAGCTGTTTTTT.

This chain links TRBV9 with TRBJ2-1, with D possibly being TRBD1 (6 bases). V was trimmed by 3 bases and J by 0 bases, leaving 10 bases between them. CDR1 and CDR2 (germline): SGDLS, YYNGEE. The CDR3 spans 15 residues. The CDR3 nucleotides are TGTGCCAGCAGCGATCAGGGGAGCTCCTACAATGAGCAGTTCTTC. This codes for CASSDQGSSYNEQFF.

The CDR3 region is CASSQNRGRNTGELFF. The CDR3 nucleotides are TGCGCCAGCAGCCAAAACAGGGGGCGAAACACCGGGGAGCTGTTTTTT. This chain uses TRBV4-1 with TRBJ2-2; 9 nucleotides agree with TRBD1. The V gene end was trimmed by 2 bases and the J gene end by 2 bases; junction bases not matched to a gene: 3. The CDR3 spans 16 residues. The germline V gene encodes CDR1 MGHRA and CDR2 YSYEKL.

Only a few counts were recorded for this clonotype. This rearrangement joins TRBV20-1 to TRBJ2-1, with 9 positions matching TRBD2. Losses at the gene ends were 1 base for V and 4 bases for J; bases not matched to a gene: 5. This CDR3 spans 15 amino acids. CDR1 and CDR2 (germline): DFQATT, SNEGSKA (reference sequence). The CDR3 here is CSARVWTSAYNEQFF. The CDR3, as DNA: TGCAGTGCTAGAGTTTGGACTAGCGCTTACAATGAGCAGTTCTTC.

Only a few counts were recorded for this clonotype. This sequence joins TRBV29-1 and TRBJ2-7; 7 bases are a match to TRBD2. Germline CDR1 is SQVTM and CDR2 is ANQGSEA. V was pared by 5 bases and J by 6 bases, with 13 bases of the junction left unmatched. The CDR3 has 14 amino acids. The CDR3 loop reads CSVLSRGDTLEQYF. The CDR3 DNA is TGCAGCGTTTTATCTCGGGGGGATACCCTCGAGCAGTACTTC.

The gene calls are TRBV28 and TRBJ2-1; no clear D. V lost 7 bases and J lost 0, with 10 bases in between. This CDR3 comprises 14 residues. Germline V gene data show CDR1 as MDHEN and CDR2 as SYDVKM. In DNA, the CDR3 is TGTGCCAGCAAGTCTTGGAGCTCCTACAATGAGCAGTTCTTC. As protein: CASKSWSSYNEQFF.

This clonotype was observed a handful of times. The chain carries TRBV2 and TRBJ2-3; possibly TRBD2 for D (7 bases). In germline, CDR1 is SNHLY, CDR2 FYNNEI. The CDR3 totals 15 residues. With 4 bases removed from V and 3 bases from J, the gap between germline ends came to 14 bases. The CDR3 sequence: CASSGPGGQTDTQYF. Here the CDR3 DNA reads TGTGCCAGCAGTGGGCCCGGGGGGCAGACAGATACGCAGTATTTT. Full variable domain (missing parts from reference TRBV2 and TRBJ2-3): EPEVTQTPSHQVTQMGQEVILRCVPISNHLYFYWYRQILGQKVEFLVSFYNNEISEKSEIFDDQFSVERPDGSNFTLKIRSTKLEDSAMYFCASSGPGGQTDTQYFGPGTRLTVL.

The rearrangement uses TRBV7-6 and TRBJ2-5, with TRBD2 matching 11 bases. The V gene's germline CDR1 is SGHVS and CDR2 FNYEAQ. J lost 8 bases, V lost 1 base, and 3 bases had no gene match. This CDR3 is 14 amino acids long. This chain's CDR3 is CASSLETSGRTQYF. In DNA form, the CDR3 reads TGTGCCAGCAGCTTAGAAACTAGCGGGAGAACCCAGTACTTC.

The rearrangement joins TRBV20-1 to TRBJ1-5; TRBD1 matches at 11 bases. Germline CDR1 reads DFQATT; CDR2 reads SNEGSKA (reference sequence). CDR3 size: 16 residues. V dropped 3 bases and J dropped 11; count of bases not matched to a gene: 15. The CDR3 sequence: CSASGTGGNKIEAQHF. DNA of the CDR3: TGCAGTGCTAGCGGGACAGGGGGTAATAAGATCGAGGCCCAGCATTTT.

This clonotype was seen more than once but under ten times. The rearrangement links TRBV2 to TRBJ2-1, with 10 positions matching TRBD1. Trimming cost V 4 bases and J 8 bases; bases outside gene matches: 5. The length of the CDR3 is 14 residues. Germline lookup yields CDR1 SNHLY and CDR2 FYNNEI. The CDR3 DNA reads as TGTGCCAGCAGTGGACAGGGGGCGCTGGATGAGCAGTTCTTC. As protein: CASSGQGALDEQFF.

The chain recombines TRBV5-1 with TRBJ1-2, with 7 bases identical to TRBD1. Germline CDR1 SGHRS, CDR2 YFSETQ. J lost 0 bases, V lost 5 bases, and 10 bases had no gene match. The CDR3 consists of 16 residues. Here the CDR3 DNA reads TGCGCCAGCAGTCCGGGACAGAACTTCGCTAACTATGGCTACACCTTC. Translating it yields CASSPGQNFANYGYTF.

The chain uses TRBV20-1 and TRBJ1-2; the D gene is possibly TRBD1 (5 bases). Looked up from germline, CDR1 is DFQATT and CDR2 is SNEGSKA (reference sequence). V shed 3 bases and J shed 4 bases, with 18 bases lying between them. The CDR3 spans 15 residues. The CDR3 protein is CSASGDSSRGYGYTF. The DNA for the CDR3 is TGCAGTGCTAGTGGGGACTCATCCCGCGGCTATGGCTACACCTTC.

The J gene is TRBJ1-1, the V gene TRBV18; maybe TRBD1 (6 bases). The CDR3 extends over 12 amino acids. The germline V gene encodes CDR1 KGHSH and CDR2 LQKENI. Trimming pared 5 bases from V and 8 bases from J, leaving 12 bases between. DNA for the CDR3: TGTGCCAGCTCAGCCCAACAGGGAGAAGCTTTCTTT. Residues: CASSAQQGEAFF.

V and J are TRBV7-8 and TRBJ2-1; the match to TRBD2 covers 7 bases. This CDR3 is built from 15 residues. V was clipped by 3 bases and J by 3 bases; unmatched bases: 5. CDR1 SGHVS and CDR2 FQNEAQ come from the germline V gene. The CDR3 DNA reads TGTGCCAGCAGCTTTTCTACGGGGGGCTACAATGAGCAGTTCTTC. It codes for CASSFSTGGYNEQFF.

The chain employs TRBV6-1 and TRBJ1-2; 7 bases are a match to TRBD1. This CDR3 is 15 amino acids long. V shed 5 bases, J shed 4 bases, and the junction held 10 bases outside the gene matches. From germline, CDR1 is MNHNS and CDR2 SASEGT. The CDR3 DNA is TGTGCCAGCAGTCGGGACAGCACCGCTGGCTATGGCTACACCTTC. Its translation is CASSRDSTAGYGYTF.

The genes are TRBV20-1 and TRBJ2-7, with 9 bases matching TRBD2. Germline loops: CDR1 DFQATT, CDR2 SNEGSKA (reference sequence). V was clipped by 0 bases and J by 3 bases; unmatched bases: 9. This CDR3 contains 16 residues. CDR3 coding DNA: TGCAGTGCTAGAGATCTTGCGGGAGGGCCCAACTACGAGCAGTACTTC. Protein: CSARDLAGGPNYEQYF.

This clonotype was seen a handful of times. Given the absence of the conserved phenylalanine or tryptophan at the CDR3 end, a read error is likely. The chain recombines TRBV24-1 with TRBJ2-3; 7 positions agree with TRBD1. The CDR3 has 15 amino acids. V gave up 2 bases and J gave up 1 base; unmatched junction bases: 2. The germline V gene encodes CDR1 KGHDR and CDR2 SFDVKD. In DNA form, the CDR3 reads TGTGCCACCAGTGATTACAGGGGAGGCACAGATACGCAGTATTGT. Translation: CATSDYRGGTDTQYC.

The chain carries TRBV5-5 and TRBJ2-7, with TRBD2 matching 8 bases. The CDR3 totals 16 residues. The V segment lost 1 base and the J segment 0 bases; nucleotides outside the gene matches: 6. CDR1 is SGHKS and CDR2 is YYEKEE in the germline V gene (reference sequence). The CDR3 here is CASSLLAGGSSYEQYF. CDR3 nucleotide sequence: TGTGCCAGCAGCTTGCTGGCGGGGGGTAGCTCCTACGAGCAGTACTTC. Filled out from reference TRBV5-5 and TRBJ2-7, the complete variable domain reads DAGVTQSPTHLIKTRGQQVTLRCSPISGHKSVSWYQQVLGQGPQFIFQYYEKEERGRGNFPDRFSARQFPNYSSELNVNALLLGDSALYLCASSLLAGGSSYEQYFGPGTRLTVT.

This clonotype has ten or more counts. V gene TRBV10-3 combines with J gene TRBJ1-1, with TRBD1 as a possible D gene (5 bases). Germline CDR1 ENHRY, CDR2 SYGVKD. CDR3 length equals 18 residues. The V gene lost 0 bases and the J gene lost 8 bases, with 25 bases spanning the gap. The CDR3 is CAISESGGYLGALYEAFF. The CDR3 DNA is TGTGCCATCAGTGAGTCCGGGGGATACTTGGGAGCCCTGTACGAAGCTTTCTTT.

The V gene is TRBV9, the J gene TRBJ2-2; D is perhaps TRBD2 (5 bases). The V gene's germline CDR1 is SGDLS and CDR2 YYNGEE. The CDR3 spans 14 residues. The V and J ends lost 3 bases and 6 bases respectively, with 12 bases between them. The CDR3 DNA follows: TGTGCCAGCAGCGCCTCCCTAGCCCCCGGGGAGCTGTTTTTT. Amino acid sequence: CASSASLAPGELFF.

This clonotype was detected a few times. The chain has TRBV12-3 or TRBV12-4 and TRBJ2-1, with 10 bases aligning to TRBD2. The CDR3 length is 18 residues. V dropped 5 bases and J dropped 1; count of bases not matched to a gene: 11. The CDR3: CASSATGLAFGSYNEQFF. CDR3 nucleotide sequence: TGTGCCAGCAGTGCTACGGGACTAGCGTTCGGGTCCTACAATGAGCAGTTCTTC.

The chain has TRBV6-2 or TRBV6-3 and TRBJ1-1; D possibly corresponds to TRBD1 (5 bases). V shed 3 bases and J shed 6 bases, with 14 bases lying between them. The CDR3 covers 14 residues. In germline, CDR1 is MNHEY, CDR2 SVGEGT. CDR3 in DNA: TGTGCCAGCAGTTATAGCGGGGGAAACGCTGAAGCTTTCTTT. Protein product: CASSYSGGNAEAFF.

This clonotype was counted between two and nine times. The chain links TRBV7-9 to TRBJ2-7; TRBD2 agrees at 7 bases. The CDR3 extends over 13 amino acids. V dropped 0 bases and J dropped 6; count of bases not matched to a gene: 2. Germline V lookup: CDR1 SEHNR, CDR2 FQNEAQ (reference sequence). For the CDR3, the DNA is TGTGCCAGCAGCTTAGCGGGAGGGCTCGAGCAGTACTTC. It translates to CASSLAGGLEQYF.

This clonotype was counted only a few times. This chain joins TRBV6-1 and TRBJ2-7; D remains ambiguous. Germline CDR1 is MNHNS and CDR2 is SASEGT. This CDR3 is 13 amino acids long. V was cut by 7 bases and J by 0 bases, with 10 bases left in between. The CDR3 region is CASKALTSYEQYF. The CDR3, as DNA: TGTGCCAGCAAGGCACTGACCTCCTACGAGCAGTACTTC.